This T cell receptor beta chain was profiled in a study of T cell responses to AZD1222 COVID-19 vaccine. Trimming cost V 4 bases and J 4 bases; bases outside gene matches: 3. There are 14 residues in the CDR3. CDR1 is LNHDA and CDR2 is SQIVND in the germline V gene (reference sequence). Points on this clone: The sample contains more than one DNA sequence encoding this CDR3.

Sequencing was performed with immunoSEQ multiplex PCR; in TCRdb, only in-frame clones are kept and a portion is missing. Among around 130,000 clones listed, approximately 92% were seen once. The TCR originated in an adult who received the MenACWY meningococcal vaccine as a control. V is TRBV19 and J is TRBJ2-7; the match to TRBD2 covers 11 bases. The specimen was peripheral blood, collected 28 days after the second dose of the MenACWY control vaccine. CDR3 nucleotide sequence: TGTGCCAGTAGTACGGGACTAGCGGTATACGAGCAGTACTTC. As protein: CASSTGLAVYEQYF. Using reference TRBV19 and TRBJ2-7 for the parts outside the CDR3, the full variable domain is DGGITQSPKYLFRKEGQNVTLSCEQNLNHDAMYWYRQDPGQGLRLIYYSQIVNDFQKGDIAEGYSVSREKKESFPLTVTSAQKNPTAFYLCASSTGLAVYEQYFGPGTRLTVT.